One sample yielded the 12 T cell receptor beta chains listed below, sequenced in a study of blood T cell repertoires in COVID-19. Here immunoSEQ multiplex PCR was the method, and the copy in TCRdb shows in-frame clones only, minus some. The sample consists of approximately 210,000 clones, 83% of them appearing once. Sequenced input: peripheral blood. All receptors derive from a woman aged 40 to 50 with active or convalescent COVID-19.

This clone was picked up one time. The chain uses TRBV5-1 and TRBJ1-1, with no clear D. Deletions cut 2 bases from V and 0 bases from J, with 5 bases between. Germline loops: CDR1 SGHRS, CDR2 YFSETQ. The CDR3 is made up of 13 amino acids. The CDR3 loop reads CASSFWLNTEAFF. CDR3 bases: TGCGCCAGCAGCTTCTGGCTGAACACTGAAGCTTTCTTT.

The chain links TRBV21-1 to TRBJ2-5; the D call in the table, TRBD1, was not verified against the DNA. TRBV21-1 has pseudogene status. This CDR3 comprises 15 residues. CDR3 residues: CASSKGDREGETQYF. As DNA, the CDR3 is TGTGCCAGCAGCAAAGGGGACAGGGAAGGAGAGACCCAGTACTTC.

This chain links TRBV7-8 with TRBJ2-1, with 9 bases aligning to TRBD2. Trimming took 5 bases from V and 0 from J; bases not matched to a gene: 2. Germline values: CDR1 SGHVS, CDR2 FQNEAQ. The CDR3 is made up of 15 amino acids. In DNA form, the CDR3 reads TGTGCCAGCAGCAAACTAGCGGGCTCCTACAATGAGCAGTTCTTC. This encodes CASSKLAGSYNEQFF.

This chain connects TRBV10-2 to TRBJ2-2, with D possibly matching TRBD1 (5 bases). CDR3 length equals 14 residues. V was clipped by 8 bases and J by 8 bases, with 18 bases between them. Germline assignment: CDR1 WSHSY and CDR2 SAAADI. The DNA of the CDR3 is TGCGCCAGCGAAGTAGGACACGGCAAAGGGGAGCTGTTTTTT. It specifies CASEVGHGKGELFF.

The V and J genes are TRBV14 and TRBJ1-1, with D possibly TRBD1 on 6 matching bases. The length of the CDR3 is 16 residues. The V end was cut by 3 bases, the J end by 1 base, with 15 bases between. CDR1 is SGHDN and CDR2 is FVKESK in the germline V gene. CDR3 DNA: TGTGCCAGCAGCCACCGAGCAGGGGTAGGGAACACTGAAGCTTTCTTT. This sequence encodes CASSHRAGVGNTEAFF.

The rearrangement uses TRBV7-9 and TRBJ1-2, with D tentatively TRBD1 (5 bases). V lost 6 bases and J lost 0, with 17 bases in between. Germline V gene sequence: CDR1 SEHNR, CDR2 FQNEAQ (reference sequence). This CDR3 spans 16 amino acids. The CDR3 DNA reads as TGTGCCAGCAGTCCCGGAGGGCAGGGCGCTAACTATGGCTACACCTTC. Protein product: CASSPGGQGANYGYTF.

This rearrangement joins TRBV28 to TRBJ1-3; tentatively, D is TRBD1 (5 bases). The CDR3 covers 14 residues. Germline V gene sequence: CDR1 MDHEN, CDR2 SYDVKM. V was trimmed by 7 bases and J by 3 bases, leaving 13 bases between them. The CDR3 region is CASKVPGGGNTIYF. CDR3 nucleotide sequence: TGTGCCAGCAAAGTCCCGGGGGGTGGAAACACCATATATTTT.

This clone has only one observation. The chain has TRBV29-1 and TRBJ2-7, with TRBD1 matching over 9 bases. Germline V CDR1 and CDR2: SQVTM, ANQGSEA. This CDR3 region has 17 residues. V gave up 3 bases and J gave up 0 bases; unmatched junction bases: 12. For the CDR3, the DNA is TGCAGCGTTGAGGGTACGGCGCCGACAGGGGGCTCCTACGAGCAGTACTTC. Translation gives CSVEGTAPTGGSYEQYF.

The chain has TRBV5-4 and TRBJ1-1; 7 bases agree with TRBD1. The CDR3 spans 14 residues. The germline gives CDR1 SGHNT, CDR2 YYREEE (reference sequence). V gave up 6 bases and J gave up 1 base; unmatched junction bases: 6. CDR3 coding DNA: TGTGCCAGCAATTCGGGACAGTCGAACACTGAAGCTTTCTTT. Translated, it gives CASNSGQSNTEAFF.

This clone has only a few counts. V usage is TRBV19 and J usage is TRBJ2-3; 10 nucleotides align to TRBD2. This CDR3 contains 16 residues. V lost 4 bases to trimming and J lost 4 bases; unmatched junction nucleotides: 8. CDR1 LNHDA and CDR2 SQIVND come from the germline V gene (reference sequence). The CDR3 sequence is CASSKRAGGVADTQYF. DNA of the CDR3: TGTGCCAGTAGTAAAAGAGCGGGAGGGGTAGCAGATACGCAGTATTTT.

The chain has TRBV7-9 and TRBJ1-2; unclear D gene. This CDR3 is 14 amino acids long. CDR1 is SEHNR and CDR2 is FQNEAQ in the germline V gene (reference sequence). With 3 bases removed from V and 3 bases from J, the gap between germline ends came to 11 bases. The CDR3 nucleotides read TGTGCCAGCAGCTTTGGGCCCCAGGACTATGGCTACACCTTC. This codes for CASSFGPQDYGYTF.

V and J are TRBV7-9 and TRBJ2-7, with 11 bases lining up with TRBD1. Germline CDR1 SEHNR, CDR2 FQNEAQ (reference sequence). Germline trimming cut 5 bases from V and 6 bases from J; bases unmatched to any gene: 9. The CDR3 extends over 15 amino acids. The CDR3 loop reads CASSPPGTGGPEQYF. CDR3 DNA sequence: TGTGCCAGCAGCCCACCAGGGACAGGGGGTCCCGAGCAGTACTTC.